This T cell receptor (beta chain) was obtained from a study of metastatic and nonmetastatic thyroid tumors. Turning to the study itself: For malignant and benign thyroid patients, tumor or nodule tissue and blood were the sources whose repertoires were compared.

Patients underwent thyroid surgery, and none had received any treatment before it. This clone is categorized as medium-sized (0.01 to 0.1%). Its antigen is still unknown. The germline V and J ends were trimmed by 5 bases and 2 bases, with 9 bases remaining between them. Germline CDR1 and CDR2: MNHEY and SMNVEV (reference sequence). The CDR3 is made up of 13 amino acids. Authors' data handling: Building a distant-metastasis classifier for papillary thyroid cancer drew on CDR3 differences across clinicopathological groups. TCRdb reanalyzed the PCR reads via MiXCR. These V and J calls originate from TCRdb's pipeline instead of the authors' own analysis. The sample yields roughly 40,000 clones, roughly 12% seen once. Study-level findings and limits: Compared with benign nodules, malignant thyroid tumors were reported to have significantly higher TCR beta diversity in both blood and tumor.

The sample taken for sequencing was blood. This clonotype was obtained from a male donor with papillary thyroid cancer or a benign thyroid nodule (not recorded which). Some clones in this sample may be carry-over from other donors' samples. This chain uses TRBV27 with TRBJ2-5; D is unclear. CDR3 DNA: TGTGCCAGCAGTCGGACCGTACAAGAGACCCAGTACTTC. As protein: CASSRTVQETQYF.